This T cell receptor (beta chain) was sequenced in a study of T cells in Graves' hyperthyroidism and ophthalmopathy. In its sample, this clonotype was seen many times. TCR beta CDR3 sequences were amplified from RNA transcripts. The TCR CDR3 first-round RT-PCR relied on the HTBI primer set. One entry per CDR3 protein results from TCRdb running MiXCR on the multiplex PCR reads. The top ten hold 35% to 40% of the sample, which has around 250,000 distinct CDR3 sequences, approximately 24% seen once. The diagnoses drew upon clinical symptoms, serum thyroxine and TRAb, thyroid ultrasound and orbital computed tomography. Sequencing used blood. The clonotype originates from a woman in her forties with Graves' ophthalmopathy.

CDR3 region: CSARDGRVGPQHF. CDR3 nucleotides: TGCAGTGCTAGAGATGGCAGGGTCGGGCCCCAGCATTTT. The chain recombines TRBV20-1 with TRBJ1-5; weak D call: TRBD1 (5 bases). V was clipped by 0 bases and J by 9 bases, with 12 bases between them. The CDR3 contains 13 residues. Germline CDR1 reads DFQATT; CDR2 reads SNEGSKA (reference sequence).